These T cell receptor beta chains were read from a single sample in a study of shared clonotypes between healthy human individuals. Sequenced by immunoSEQ multiplex PCR; TCRdb stores in-frame clones only, minus some. The sample carries about 2,200,000 clones, just over 90% recorded once. Sequenced material: naive CD8+ T cells from PBMCs. The receptors were sampled from a man aged 18 to 29 in good health. Some clones in this sample may be carry-over from other donors' samples. The CDR3 runs from the conserved cysteine through the conserved F or W. D genes are given only for firm matches. Clone size appears in some rows only: once, few, many, or a class for an expanded clone.

v_gene: TRBV27; abundance: -; len: 15; d_gene: -; j_gene: TRBJ1-5; CDR3nt: TGTGCCAGCAGCCTCGGAGATTCCAGCAATCAGCCCCAGCATTTT; CDR3aa: CASSLGDSSNQPQHF
v_gene: TRBV7-6; abundance: few; len: 13; d_gene: -; j_gene: TRBJ1-1; CDR3nt: TGTGCCAGCAGCTCCGCGGTCGCGACTGAAGCTTTCTTT; CDR3aa: CASSSAVATEAFF
v_gene: TRBV19; abundance: once; len: 15; d_gene: -; j_gene: TRBJ1-1; CDR3nt: TGTGCCAGTAGTGGGGAAGACAGGCAGAACACTGAAGCTTTCTTT; CDR3aa: CASSGEDRQNTEAFF
v_gene: TRBV6-6; abundance: -; len: 11; d_gene: -; j_gene: TRBJ1-1; CDR3nt: TGTGCCAGCAACGTAGCGGCTGAAGCTTTCTTT; CDR3aa: CASNVAAEAFF
v_gene: TRBV2; abundance: -; len: 14; d_gene: -; j_gene: TRBJ2-7; CDR3nt: TGTGCCACCAAGACGGTAGCGGCGTCCTACGAGCAGTACTTC; CDR3aa: CATKTVAASYEQYF
v_gene: TRBV29-1; abundance: -; len: 13; d_gene: -; j_gene: TRBJ1-4; CDR3nt: TGCAGCGTGATTCAGGGGAGTGGTGAAAAACTGTTTTTT; CDR3aa: CSVIQGSGEKLFF
v_gene: TRBV6-5; abundance: few; len: 13; d_gene: TRBD2; j_gene: TRBJ2-1; CDR3nt: TGTGCCAGTGGGGGTAGCGGGAGCAGTGAGCAGTTCTTC; CDR3aa: CASGGSGSSEQFF
v_gene: TRBV27; abundance: -; len: 11; d_gene: -; j_gene: TRBJ2-1; CDR3nt: TGTGCCAGCAGTGTCGGGGTAGAGCAGTTCTTC; CDR3aa: CASSVGVEQFF
v_gene: TRBV2; abundance: -; len: 16; d_gene: TRBD2; j_gene: TRBJ2-1; CDR3nt: TGTGCCAGCAGTGATCGAGCGGGGGACCCCTACAATGAGCAGTTCTTC; CDR3aa: CASSDRAGDPYNEQFF
v_gene: TRBV4-1; abundance: once; len: 14; d_gene: TRBD1; j_gene: TRBJ2-7; CDR3nt: TGCGCCAGCAGCCCCTCGACAGGGTCCTACGAGCAGTACTTC; CDR3aa: CASSPSTGSYEQYF
v_gene: TRBV9; abundance: -; len: 14; d_gene: -; j_gene: TRBJ2-7; CDR3nt: TGTGCCAGCAGCGTAGGGGAGGGGGCGGTCGAGCAGTACTTC; CDR3aa: CASSVGEGAVEQYF
v_gene: TRBV19; abundance: -; len: 11; d_gene: -; j_gene: TRBJ2-3; CDR3nt: TGTGCCAGTAGGAGCACAGATACGCAGTATTTT; CDR3aa: CASRSTDTQYF
v_gene: TRBV5-6; abundance: -; len: 12; d_gene: -; j_gene: TRBJ1-2; CDR3nt: TGTGCCAGCAGCTTGGGCAGATATGGTTACACCTTC; CDR3aa: CASSLGRYGYTF
v_gene: TRBV28; abundance: -; len: 14; d_gene: -; j_gene: TRBJ1-2; CDR3nt: TGTGCCAGCAGTCGGCCTGGTGTTAACTATGGCTACACCTTC; CDR3aa: CASSRPGVNYGYTF
v_gene: TRBV28; abundance: -; len: 14; d_gene: TRBD1; j_gene: TRBJ2-7; CDR3nt: TGTGCCAGCAGTCTGGGGACAGTAACCTACGAGCAGTACTTC; CDR3aa: CASSLGTVTYEQYF
v_gene: TRBV9; abundance: -; len: 16; d_gene: -; j_gene: TRBJ1-3; CDR3nt: TGTGCCAGCAGCGAAGGACGTGTGACCCCTGGAAACACCATATATTTT; CDR3aa: CASSEGRVTPGNTIYF
v_gene: TRBV9; abundance: -; len: 15; d_gene: -; j_gene: TRBJ1-3; CDR3nt: TGTGCCAGCAGCGTAGGGTGGCTCTCTGGAAACACCATATATTTT; CDR3aa: CASSVGWLSGNTIYF
v_gene: TRBV19; abundance: -; len: 14; d_gene: -; j_gene: TRBJ2-1; CDR3nt: TGTGCCACTGAACGGGCCCTTGGCTACAATGAGCAGTTCTTC; CDR3aa: CATERALGYNEQFF
v_gene: TRBV2; abundance: -; len: 13; d_gene: -; j_gene: TRBJ2-5; CDR3nt: TGTGCCAGCAGGGACGGGGTTTGGGAGACCCAGTACTTC; CDR3aa: CASRDGVWETQYF
v_gene: TRBV5-6; abundance: -; len: 15; d_gene: -; j_gene: TRBJ2-7; CDR3nt: TGTGCCAGCAGCTTGGTGGCGGGTAGTAAGGACGAGCAGTACTTC; CDR3aa: CASSLVAGSKDEQYF
v_gene: TRBV11-3; abundance: -; len: 17; d_gene: TRBD1; j_gene: TRBJ2-1; CDR3nt: TGTGCCAGCAGCTTAGACCCCGGACAGGGGACTCACAATGAGCAGTTCTTC; CDR3aa: CASSLDPGQGTHNEQFF
v_gene: TRBV5-6; abundance: -; len: 13; d_gene: TRBD1; j_gene: TRBJ1-1; CDR3nt: TGTGCCAGCAGCCCGACAGGGGGATCTGAAGCTTTCTTT; CDR3aa: CASSPTGGSEAFF
v_gene: TRBV19; abundance: -; len: 16; d_gene: -; j_gene: TRBJ2-1; CDR3nt: TGTGCCAGTAGCACCGACTATCGTAGCTCCTACAATGAGCAGTTCTTC; CDR3aa: CASSTDYRSSYNEQFF
v_gene: TRBV21-1; abundance: -; len: 16; d_gene: -; j_gene: TRBJ2-1; CDR3nt: -; CDR3aa: CASSKVGTGAEDEQFF
v_gene: TRBV5-1; abundance: -; len: 14; d_gene: -; j_gene: TRBJ2-5; CDR3nt: TGCGCCAGCAGCCACGAACAAAGAGGAGAGACCCAGTACTTC; CDR3aa: CASSHEQRGETQYF
v_gene: TRBV11-2; abundance: -; len: 15; d_gene: TRBD2; j_gene: TRBJ2-1; CDR3nt: TGTGCCAGCAGCTCCATGGGGGGGTTGGTCAATGAGCAGTTCTTC; CDR3aa: CASSSMGGLVNEQFF
v_gene: TRBV28; abundance: -; len: 16; d_gene: TRBD2; j_gene: TRBJ2-1; CDR3nt: TGTGCCAGCAGTGCCCAGGGGGGGACTAGCAGGCATGAGCAGTTCTTC; CDR3aa: CASSAQGGTSRHEQFF
v_gene: TRBV7-2; abundance: once; len: 18; d_gene: -; j_gene: TRBJ2-1; CDR3nt: TGTGCCAGCAGCTACGGACGCCTCAGGGTGGTACCCTACAATGAGCAGTTCTTC; CDR3aa: CASSYGRLRVVPYNEQFF
v_gene: TRBV28; abundance: -; len: 16; d_gene: -; j_gene: TRBJ2-7; CDR3nt: TGTGCCAGCAGTTTAAGGCGGGGGCCGACGGTCTACGAGCAGTACTTC; CDR3aa: CASSLRRGPTVYEQYF
v_gene: TRBV4-1; abundance: -; len: 15; d_gene: -; j_gene: TRBJ2-7; CDR3nt: TGCGCCAGCAGCCAGAATATAGGGGAGCCAGGAGAGCAGTACTTC; CDR3aa: CASSQNIGEPGEQYF
v_gene: TRBV11-3; abundance: -; len: 13; d_gene: -; j_gene: TRBJ2-7; CDR3nt: TGTGCCAGCAGCCCGCGCAGCTCCTACGAGCAGTACTTC; CDR3aa: CASSPRSSYEQYF
v_gene: TRBV13; abundance: -; len: 13; d_gene: -; j_gene: TRBJ2-7; CDR3nt: TGTGCCAGCAGCCCGGAGGGGAGCTACGAGCAGTACTTC; CDR3aa: CASSPEGSYEQYF